This is a list of T cell receptor beta chains from one sample in a study of post-analysis software for immune sequencing data. TCRdb analysed the PCR reads with MiXCR anew, one entry per CDR3 protein. This sample has about 160,000 distinct CDR3 sequences, with about 34% found just once. The specimen was blood, collected after autologous hematopoietic stem cell transplantation. The receptors were sampled from a girl under 18 with multiple sclerosis. Each CDR3 is given with its conserved first and last residue. Each record gives: J gene, V gene, D gene, clone size, CDR3 DNA, CDR3 protein. A D gene is named only where the DNA matches it firmly. The listing skips clone size in some rows; elsewhere it reads once, few, many or a size class.

j_gene: TRBJ2-3; v_gene: TRBV6-1; d_gene: .; abundance: .; CDR3nt: TGTGCCAGTCATAGAGGTTTCACAGATACGCAGTATTTT; CDR3aa: CASHRGFTDTQYF
j_gene: TRBJ2-3; v_gene: TRBV4-1; d_gene: TRBD2; abundance: .; CDR3nt: TGTGCCAGCAGTCAAGCCCTCCTGGGTTCAGCGGGAGGGCGAGATACGCAGTATTTT; CDR3aa: CASSQALLGSAGGRDTQYF
j_gene: TRBJ2-4; v_gene: TRBV3-1; d_gene: TRBD2; abundance: .; CDR3nt: TGTGCCAGCAGCCAAGGAATATCGGCGGGAGGTAACATTCAGTACTTC; CDR3aa: CASSQGISAGGNIQYF
j_gene: TRBJ1-2; v_gene: TRBV4-2; d_gene: TRBD1; abundance: .; CDR3nt: TGTGCCAGCAGCCACCTGACAGGGAACGATCCAACTAACTATGGCTACACCTTC; CDR3aa: CASSHLTGNDPTNYGYTF
j_gene: TRBJ2-5; v_gene: TRBV6-2/TRBV6-3; d_gene: .; abundance: .; CDR3nt: TGTGCCAGCAGGCCCCTAGCGCCCTCCTACAATGAGCAGTACTTC; CDR3aa: CASRPLAPSYNEQYF
j_gene: TRBJ2-2; v_gene: TRBV27; d_gene: TRBD2; abundance: .; CDR3nt: TGTGCCTGCAGCCCCGGGGGGTCCGGGGAGCGGTTTTTT; CDR3aa: CACSPGGSGERFF
j_gene: TRBJ1-1; v_gene: TRBV12-3/TRBV12-4; d_gene: .; abundance: .; CDR3nt: TGTGCCAGCAGTTTACACAAAAACACTGAAGCTTTCTTT; CDR3aa: CASSLHKNTEAFF
j_gene: TRBJ1-5; v_gene: TRBV20-1; d_gene: .; abundance: .; CDR3nt: TGCAGTGCTACCACAGGGAGCAATCAGCCCCAGCATTTT; CDR3aa: CSATTGSNQPQHF
j_gene: TRBJ2-7; v_gene: TRBV18; d_gene: .; abundance: .; CDR3nt: TGTGCCAGCTCACCACCGAGGAGCGGAGCTCTCTACGAGCAGTACTTC; CDR3aa: CASSPPRSGALYEQYF
j_gene: TRBJ1-2; v_gene: TRBV20-1; d_gene: .; abundance: .; CDR3nt: TGCAGTGCTAGGACAGGAAACTATGGCTACACCTTC; CDR3aa: CSARTGNYGYTF
j_gene: TRBJ1-2; v_gene: TRBV20-1; d_gene: TRBD1; abundance: .; CDR3nt: TGCAGTGCTAGAAGCCCCGGACAGGCCCCTTCCTATGGCTACACCTTC; CDR3aa: CSARSPGQAPSYGYTF
j_gene: TRBJ2-1; v_gene: TRBV15; d_gene: .; abundance: once; CDR3nt: TGTGCCACCAGCGCCCACTGGGAGGAGCAGTTCTTC; CDR3aa: CATSAHWEEQFF
j_gene: TRBJ2-3; v_gene: TRBV20-1; d_gene: TRBD1; abundance: .; CDR3nt: TGCAGTGCCAAACCAACAGGGGCCCTCACAGATACGCAGTATTTT; CDR3aa: CSAKPTGALTDTQYF
j_gene: TRBJ2-3; v_gene: TRBV20-1; d_gene: TRBD2; abundance: .; CDR3nt: TGCAGTGCTACCCGGGGAACTAGCGGGAGGACCACAGATACGCAGTATTTT; CDR3aa: CSATRGTSGRTTDTQYF
j_gene: TRBJ1-5; v_gene: TRBV4-1; d_gene: .; abundance: .; CDR3nt: TGCGCCAGCAGCCAAGAACAGGGACATTATCTATGGCAGCCCCAGCATTTT; CDR3aa: CASSQEQGHYLWQPQHF
j_gene: TRBJ1-3; v_gene: TRBV5-1; d_gene: .; abundance: .; CDR3nt: TGCGCCAGCAGCTTGGGCGGGACGGTGAACTCTGGAAACACCATATATTTT; CDR3aa: CASSLGGTVNSGNTIYF
j_gene: TRBJ1-3; v_gene: TRBV7-3; d_gene: .; abundance: few; CDR3nt: TGTGCCAGCAGCCATGACAGGGGAAACACCATATATTTT; CDR3aa: CASSHDRGNTIYF
j_gene: TRBJ2-1; v_gene: TRBV27; d_gene: TRBD1; abundance: few; CDR3nt: TGTGCCAGCAGTCGACGGACAGGGATCGAGCAGTTCTTC; CDR3aa: CASSRRTGIEQFF
j_gene: TRBJ2-1; v_gene: TRBV24-1; d_gene: TRBD2; abundance: few; CDR3nt: TGTGCCACCAGTGACCCTGCACTAGCGGGAGGGCCTGGGGAGCAGTTCTTC; CDR3aa: CATSDPALAGGPGEQFF
j_gene: TRBJ1-2; v_gene: TRBV5-1; d_gene: .; abundance: few; CDR3nt: TGCGCCAGCAGCTTGGCGGGGGGCGCTTTCGTGTATGGCTACACCTTC; CDR3aa: CASSLAGGAFVYGYTF
j_gene: TRBJ1-2; v_gene: TRBV2; d_gene: TRBD1; abundance: .; CDR3nt: TGTGCCAGCAACCCCGACAGGGGAGTTTATGGCTACACCTTC; CDR3aa: CASNPDRGVYGYTF
j_gene: TRBJ1-2; v_gene: TRBV6-5; d_gene: .; abundance: once; CDR3nt: TGTGCCAGCAGTTACCATCAGGGGAAGGTTCCCTATGGCTACACCTTC; CDR3aa: CASSYHQGKVPYGYTF
j_gene: TRBJ2-7; v_gene: TRBV10-3; d_gene: TRBD2; abundance: .; CDR3nt: TGTGCCATCAGAGGGACTAGCGGTCCCTACGAGCAGTACTTC; CDR3aa: CAIRGTSGPYEQYF
j_gene: TRBJ2-3; v_gene: TRBV6-5; d_gene: TRBD2; abundance: few; CDR3nt: TGTGCCAGCAGTTTCGGGGGTTTTGTAAGGAGCGGGAGACACCGCACAGATACGCAGTATTTT; CDR3aa: CASSFGGFVRSGRHRTDTQYF
j_gene: TRBJ1-4; v_gene: TRBV5-1; d_gene: .; abundance: .; CDR3nt: TGCGCCAGCAGCTTATCCCGGGACGCAACTAATGAAGAACTGTTTTTT; CDR3aa: CASSLSRDATNEELFF
j_gene: TRBJ1-2; v_gene: TRBV5-1; d_gene: .; abundance: many; CDR3nt: TGCGCCAGCAGCCTCGACACTTATGGCTACACCTTC; CDR3aa: CASSLDTYGYTF
j_gene: TRBJ2-1; v_gene: TRBV11-2; d_gene: TRBD1; abundance: .; CDR3nt: TGTGCCAGCAGCTTAGAACTGACGACAGGGGCATACAATGAGCAGTTCTTC; CDR3aa: CASSLELTTGAYNEQFF
j_gene: TRBJ2-1; v_gene: TRBV20-1; d_gene: .; abundance: .; CDR3nt: TGCAGTGCCCGTCCCGGTGGGGAGCAGTTCTTC; CDR3aa: CSARPGGEQFF